What follows are 31 T cell receptor beta chains derived from one specimen sequenced in a study of read filtering for tumor transcriptome and immune sequencing. From roughly 400 ng of RNA, a library with molecular barcoded alpha/delta and beta/gamma adaptors was made. One entry per CDR3 protein results from TCRdb running MiXCR on the reads. The sample contains about 90,000 distinct CDR3 sequences, roughly an eighth of which appear only once. Sequenced input: a population of CD138-negative cells sorted from bone marrow. All receptors derive from a donor at least 40 years old with multiple myeloma.

A remark on this clonotype: With a much larger clone just one base away, this may be a read error. The V and J genes are TRBV7-9 and TRBJ2-1; D perhaps matches TRBD1 (6 bases). The germline V gene has CDR1 SEHNR and CDR2 FQNEAQ (reference sequence). This CDR3 spans 13 amino acids. CDR3 nucleotides: TGTGCCGGCAGCTCCGACAGGCGCAATGAGCAGTTCTTC. This gives the protein CAGSSDRRNEQFF.

There are many counts of this clonotype. The chain combines TRBV3-1 with TRBJ2-1; maybe TRBD2 (6 bases). Germline values: CDR1 LGHDT, CDR2 YNNKEL (reference sequence). The V gene lost 4 bases and the J gene lost 8 bases, with 21 bases spanning the gap. CDR3 size: 16 residues. Here the CDR3 reads CASSPEGAWGDDEQFF. The CDR3 DNA follows: TGTGCCAGCAGCCCCGAAGGGGCTTGGGGGGACGATGAGCAGTTCTTC.

The table lists this clonotype with many counts. The chain is built from TRBV2 and TRBJ2-2, with D perhaps TRBD1 (5 bases). CDR3 length: 15 residues. Trimming removed 6 bases from V and 4 bases from J, with 15 bases in between. Germline values: CDR1 SNHLY, CDR2 FYNNEI. The CDR3, as DNA: TGTGCCAGCAGCGCGGACACCGCCGGCACCGGGGAGCTGTTTTTT. Its protein is CASSADTAGTGELFF.

This clonotype was recorded at least ten times. The chain couples TRBV5-1 to TRBJ2-3; D gene uncertain. CDR3 length equals 15 residues. V gave up 0 bases and J gave up 0 bases, with 8 bases separating them. Germline loops: CDR1 SGHRS, CDR2 YFSETQ. As DNA, the CDR3 is TGCGCCAGCAGCTTGGAAGGTGGGAGCACAGATACGCAGTATTTT. It specifies CASSLEGGSTDTQYF.

This clonotype was counted ten times or more. The chain links TRBV18 to TRBJ2-5, with 9 nucleotides matching TRBD1. Germline V gives CDR1 KGHSH, CDR2 LQKENI. The CDR3 totals 16 residues. The V gene end was trimmed by 0 bases and the J gene end by 5 bases; junction bases not matched to a gene: 7. The CDR3 DNA sequence: TGTGCCAGCTCACCACCTACCGGGACAGGGATGGAGACCCAGTACTTC. This translates into CASSPPTGTGMETQYF.

CDR3 in amino acids: CAGPGSSYNEQFF. CDR3 coding DNA: TGTGCCGGCCCCGGGAGCTCCTACAATGAGCAGTTCTTC. The chain uses TRBV25-1 and TRBJ2-1; tentatively, D is TRBD2 (6 bases). Germline V lookup: CDR1 MGHDK, CDR2 SYGVNS. With 11 bases removed from V and 0 bases from J, the gap between germline ends came to 11 bases. This CDR3 spans 13 amino acids. The entire variable domain, with the rest obtained from reference TRBV25-1 and TRBJ2-1, is as follows: EADIYQTPRYLVIGTGKKITLECSQTMGHDKMYWYQQDPGMELHLIHYSYGVNSTEKGDLSSESTVSRIRTEHFPLTLESARPSHTSQYLCAGPGSSYNEQFFGPGTRLTVL.

The CDR3 is CSAGGGQGRGDQPQHF. CDR3 in DNA: TGCAGTGCTGGGGGGGGGCAGGGGCGAGGCGATCAGCCCCAGCATTTT. The J gene is TRBJ1-5, the V gene TRBV20-1, with D perhaps matching TRBD1 (6 bases). With 5 bases removed from V and 5 bases from J, the gap between germline ends came to 22 bases. The length of the CDR3 is 16 residues. Germline lookup yields CDR1 DFQATT and CDR2 SNEGSKA (reference sequence).

This clonotype was seen many times. V is TRBV5-1 and J is TRBJ2-1, with D perhaps matching TRBD2 (6 bases). The V gene's germline CDR1 is SGHRS and CDR2 YFSETQ. Trimming shortened V by 0 bases and J by 0 bases, and 10 bases separated the two germline ends. The CDR3 spans 16 residues. The CDR3 loop reads CASSLDPGSSYNEQFF. In nucleotides, the CDR3 is TGCGCCAGCAGCTTGGACCCCGGGAGCTCCTACAATGAGCAGTTCTTC.

This clonotype occurred many times. The rearrangement links TRBV20-1 to TRBJ1-5; 8 nucleotides agree with TRBD1. Unmatched junction bases numbered 8, after V lost 3 bases and J lost 4 bases. CDR3 length: 15 amino acids. Germline V gives CDR1 DFQATT, CDR2 SNEGSKA (reference sequence). The CDR3 here is CSASVRRTGNQPQHF. In DNA, the CDR3 is TGCAGTGCTAGTGTAAGACGGACAGGGAATCAGCCCCAGCATTTT.

This clonotype was detected many times. In DNA form, the CDR3 reads TGCGCCAGCAGCTTGCTCCTCAGGGAACGGGCCGGGGAGCTGTTTTTT. Translation gives CASSLLLRERAGELFF. The chain carries TRBV5-1 and TRBJ2-2; a possible D gene is TRBD1 (5 bases). The V and J ends lost 1 base and 6 bases respectively, with 16 bases between them. The CDR3 spans 16 residues. Germline CDR1 reads SGHRS; CDR2 reads YFSETQ.

This clonotype appeared a single time. This likely came from a read error, as a far larger clone is one base away. The CDR3 bases are TGTGCCAGCAGCAAAGCCGAAGACAGGGCTAGTGGCGATGAGCAGTACTTC. Amino acids: CASSKAEDRASGDEQYF. The V gene is TRBV21-1, the J gene TRBJ2-7; TRBD1 was called by the table and not checked on the DNA. TRBV21-1 is reported as a pseudogene. The CDR3 extends over 17 amino acids.

This clonotype was counted between two and nine times. Possible read error: a much larger clone is one base away. The chain is built from TRBV7-2 and TRBJ2-2; the match to TRBD2 covers 8 bases. The germline CDR1 and CDR2 sequences are SGHTA and FQGNSA. The CDR3 is 16 residues long. The CDR3, as DNA: TGTGCCAGCAGCTTAGCGGGCGGGAGGTCCGGCGGGGAGCTGTCTTTT. Residues: CASSLAGGRSGGELSF.

At least ten counts were recorded for this clonotype. The chain has TRBV6-1 and TRBJ1-1; a weak D match, TRBD1 (6 bases). In germline, CDR1 is MNHNS, CDR2 SASEGT. The CDR3 contains 13 residues. Trimming removed 5 bases at V and 10 bases at J, with 17 bases between. The CDR3 region has the DNA TGTGCCAGCAGTACCCAAGACGGGGGCTCAGCTTTCTTT. Encoded protein: CASSTQDGGSAFF.

This clonotype was observed many times. V and J are TRBV20-1 and TRBJ1-1; possibly TRBD1 for D (6 bases). This CDR3 spans 14 amino acids. Germline V lookup: CDR1 DFQATT, CDR2 SNEGSKA (reference sequence). Between the trimmed V and J ends, which lost 8 bases and 1 base, there was a span of 17 bases. Here the CDR3 DNA reads TGCAGTTACCACCAGACAGGCCAGAACACTGAAGCTTTCTTT. As protein: CSYHQTGQNTEAFF.

This clonotype showed up many times. This rearrangement joins TRBV2 to TRBJ2-3, with 11 bases aligning to TRBD2. With V trimmed by 11 bases and J by 4 bases, 5 bases remained unmatched. In germline, CDR1 is SNHLY, CDR2 FYNNEI. CDR3 length: 13 residues. CDR3 in amino acids: CAGGGLAADTQYF. Written as DNA, the CDR3 is TGTGCCGGAGGGGGACTAGCGGCAGATACGCAGTATTTT. Complete variable domain (other parts from reference TRBV2 and TRBJ2-3): EPEVTQTPSHQVTQMGQEVILRCVPISNHLYFYWYRQILGQKVEFLVSFYNNEISEKSEIFDDQFSVERPDGSNFTLKIRSTKLEDSAMYFCAGGGLAADTQYFGPGTRLTVL.

Turning to this clonotype: A much larger clone differs from this one at a single base, so this may be a read error. The rearrangement links TRBV11-2 to TRBJ2-7, with a tentative D call TRBD1 (5 bases). The V and J ends lost 5 bases and 8 bases respectively, with 19 bases between them. The CDR3 is made up of 14 amino acids. The germline gives CDR1 SGHAT, CDR2 FQNNGV. In DNA, the CDR3 is TGTGCCAGCAGCCCCCAAGGAACAGGTGGCAAGCAGTACTTC. Amino acid sequence: CASSPQGTGGKQYF.

This clonotype has at least ten counts. This sequence joins TRBV27 and TRBJ2-7, with D tentatively TRBD2 (6 bases). Germline-derived CDR1 and CDR2 are MNHEY and SMNVEV (reference sequence). The CDR3 covers 17 residues. The germline V and J ends were trimmed by 2 bases and 6 bases, with 23 bases remaining between them. CDR3 sequence: CASSLTPAGAGRGEQYF. The CDR3 nucleotides read TGTGCCAGCAGTTTAACCCCCGCAGGAGCGGGTAGGGGCGAGCAGTACTTC.

This clonotype was detected ten times or more. The rearrangement uses TRBV10-3 and TRBJ1-1; D is possibly TRBD1 (5 bases). The ends were cut back, 6 bases at V and 1 base at J, with 12 bases in the middle. Germline CDR1 and CDR2: ENHRY and SYGVKD. The CDR3 has 14 residues. The CDR3 protein is CAIRPTTENTEAFF. In DNA, the CDR3 is TGTGCCATCAGGCCGACGACAGAGAACACTGAAGCTTTCTTT.

This clonotype was found many times. This sequence joins TRBV30 and TRBJ1-6, with a tentative D call TRBD1 (5 bases). Deletions cut 4 bases from V and 11 bases from J, with 12 bases between. Germline V CDR1 and CDR2: GTSNPN, SVGIG (reference sequence). This CDR3 is 12 amino acids long. The CDR3 loop reads CAWTRGEAPLHF. The DNA for the CDR3 is TGTGCCTGGACCCGAGGGGAAGCACCCCTCCACTTT.

This clonotype occurred many times. The chain carries TRBV11-2 and TRBJ2-1; D may be TRBD2 (6 bases). Trimming pared 4 bases from V and 5 bases from J, leaving 18 bases between. CDR3 length equals 16 residues. Per the germline V gene, CDR1 is SGHAT and CDR2 is FQNNGV. CDR3 residues: CASSSRTGEFDNEQFF. CDR3 in DNA: TGTGCCAGCAGCTCCCGGACGGGAGAATTTGACAATGAGCAGTTCTTC.

The V and J genes are TRBV2 and TRBJ1-5; 10 bases are shared with TRBD1. J was trimmed by 6 bases and V by 6 bases; bases with no gene match: 5. CDR1 SNHLY and CDR2 FYNNEI come from the germline V gene. The CDR3 sequence is 14 residues long. The CDR3 DNA is TGTGCCAGCAGACTGACAGGGGGCTTTCAGCCCCAGCATTTT. Protein product: CASRLTGGFQPQHF.

A few counts support this clonotype. A much larger clone lies one base from this, so it may be a read error. The V and J genes are TRBV2 and TRBJ2-1; 7 nucleotides agree with TRBD1. CDR1 is SNHLY and CDR2 is FYNNEI in the germline V gene. CDR3 length: 18 amino acids. V was pared by 0 bases and J by 9 bases, with 17 bases of the junction left unmatched. As DNA, the CDR3 is TGTGCCAGCAGTGAAGCCCCTGCTTTACTTCCCCACAGGGGTGAGCAGTTCTTC. Translation: CASSEAPALLPHRGEQFF.

This clonotype was seen ten or more times. This chain connects TRBV7-6 to TRBJ1-2; 8 bases fit TRBD1. This CDR3 is 13 amino acids long. Germline CDR1 and CDR2: SGHVS and FNYEAQ. The V gene end was trimmed by 5 bases and the J gene end by 4 bases; junction bases not matched to a gene: 3. The CDR3, as DNA: TGTGCCAGCAGCACCGACAGGGGCTATGGCTACACCTTC. The encoded protein is CASSTDRGYGYTF.

The chain carries TRBV5-1 and TRBJ2-7, with 7 bases identical to TRBD1. The ends lost 0 bases at V and 6 bases at J; junction bases unmatched: 3. Germline V gene sequence: CDR1 SGHRS, CDR2 YFSETQ. This CDR3 comprises 13 residues. The CDR3 reads CASSLGTGSEQYF. In DNA, the CDR3 is TGCGCCAGCAGCTTGGGGACAGGTTCCGAGCAGTACTTC.

This clonotype was seen at least ten times. The rearrangement joins TRBV20-1 to TRBJ2-1; TRBD2 might be the D (5 bases). The CDR3 totals 14 residues. Trimming took off 1 base at V and 4 bases at J, with 11 bases between the two ends. Germline CDR1 DFQATT, CDR2 SNEGSKA (reference sequence). CDR3 in DNA: TGCAGTGCTAGAGCACCAGCGGAATACAATGAGCAGTTCTTC. Translation gives CSARAPAEYNEQFF.

Remarks on this clonotype: Given a much more abundant clone one base away, this may be a read error. The chain employs TRBV12-3 or TRBV12-4 and TRBJ1-5, with TRBD1 matching over 7 bases. This CDR3 contains 14 residues. DNA of the CDR3: TGTGCCAGCAATTTGGGACAGCGCAATCAGACCCAGCATTTT. Translated: CASNLGQRNQTQHF.

This clonotype occurred many times. This chain connects TRBV18 to TRBJ1-1; tentative D call: TRBD1 (6 bases). Germline CDR1 KGHSH, CDR2 LQKENI. The CDR3 loop spans 13 amino acids. V lost 2 bases to trimming and J lost 8 bases, with 12 bases between them. CDR3 DNA: TGTGCCAGCTCACCAGCACAGGGCAGGGAAGCTTTCTTT. This codes for CASSPAQGREAFF.

This clonotype was counted many times. This chain joins TRBV3-1 and TRBJ2-5, with 11 bases fitting TRBD2. This CDR3 comprises 17 residues. The V segment lost 5 bases and the J segment 4 bases; nucleotides outside the gene matches: 12. Germline V gives CDR1 LGHDT, CDR2 YNNKEL (reference sequence). The CDR3 sequence is CASSSRFSGRAVETQYF. CDR3 DNA sequence: TGTGCCAGCAGCTCCCGGTTTAGCGGGAGGGCCGTAGAGACCCAGTACTTC.

This clonotype was picked up many times. The chain couples TRBV7-8 to TRBJ2-1; D is unresolved. This CDR3 has 15 residues. Germline V gene sequence: CDR1 SGHVS, CDR2 FQNEAQ. The ends were cut back, 4 bases at V and 6 bases at J, with 16 bases in the middle. The chain's CDR3 is CASSSDRTSINEQFF. In nucleotides, the CDR3 is TGTGCCAGCAGCTCCGATAGGACCTCGATCAATGAGCAGTTCTTC.

The table lists this clonotype with many counts. CDR3 in amino acids: CSVAGLAVQETQYF. In DNA, the CDR3 is TGCAGCGTCGCGGGACTAGCGGTCCAAGAGACCCAGTACTTC. The V gene is TRBV29-1, the J gene TRBJ2-5, with TRBD2 matching 11 bases. Germline trimming cut 6 bases from V and 1 base from J; bases unmatched to any gene: 4. The CDR3 is 14 amino acids. Germline CDR1 is SQVTM and CDR2 is ANQGSEA.

V is TRBV11-2 and J is TRBJ1-1; D uncertain. The V end was cut by 6 bases, the J end by 1 base, with 6 bases between. From germline, CDR1 is SGHAT and CDR2 FQNNGV. This CDR3 has 12 residues. Here the CDR3 reads CASRRKNTEAFF. In DNA form, the CDR3 reads TGTGCCAGCAGGCGAAAGAACACTGAAGCTTTCTTT.